Shown below are 22 T cell receptor beta chains from a single sample sequenced in a study of blood T cells in healthy people across ages. Then a second PCR, running roughly 7 to 11 cycles, was carried out with a sample-barcoded 5' primer and a J-beta primer mix. Each CDR3 protein is one row after TCRdb ran MiXCR on the 5' RACE reads. Of hundreds of thousands of distinct CDR3 sequences listed, around 43% are singletons. Sequencing input: blood. The source is a man at least 80 years old in good health.

The chain is built from TRBV11-2 and TRBJ2-4; D gene ambiguous. CDR1 is SGHAT and CDR2 is FQNNGV in the germline V gene. Trimming took off 1 base at V and 0 bases at J, with 13 bases between the two ends. The CDR3 totals 17 residues. This CDR3 is CASSLAEGSLAKNIQYF. The CDR3 DNA reads as TGTGCCAGCAGCTTAGCGGAAGGGTCCCTAGCCAAAAACATTCAGTACTTC. The whole variable domain, remainder taken from reference TRBV11-2 and TRBJ2-4, is EAGVAQSPRYKIIEKRQSVAFWCNPISGHATLYWYQQILGQGPKLLIQFQNNGVVDDSQLPKDRFSAERLKGVDSTLKIQPAKLEDSAVYLCASSLAEGSLAKNIQYFGAGTRLSVL.

This clonotype turned up a few times. The rearrangement uses TRBV4-1 and TRBJ2-5; D may correspond to TRBD1 or TRBD2 (6 bases each). Per the germline V gene, CDR1 is MGHRA and CDR2 is YSYEKL. Deletions cut 1 base from V and 4 bases from J, with 13 bases between. This CDR3 spans 15 amino acids. CDR3 region: CASSQVGGLLETQYF. In DNA form, the CDR3 reads TGCGCCAGCAGCCAAGTAGGGGGGCTATTAGAGACCCAGTACTTC.

The J gene is TRBJ2-3, the V gene TRBV3-1; D remains unclear. The germline CDR1 and CDR2 sequences are LGHDT and YNNKEL (reference sequence). Trimming pared 0 bases from V and 3 bases from J, leaving 10 bases between. CDR3 size: 15 residues. The CDR3 DNA reads as TGTGCCAGCAGCCAAGAATGGTCTCTGACAGATACGCAGTATTTT. Its translation: CASSQEWSLTDTQYF.

The chain uses TRBV2 and TRBJ1-4; TRBD1 aligns across 10 bases. Per germline, CDR1 SNHLY and CDR2 FYNNEI. The V gene end was trimmed by 5 bases and the J gene end by 3 bases; junction bases not matched to a gene: 6. The CDR3 sequence is 16 residues long. Here the CDR3 reads CASSRDRGTANEKLFF. The DNA for the CDR3 is TGTGCCAGCAGTAGGGACAGGGGTACGGCTAATGAAAAACTGTTTTTT.

The gene calls are TRBV10-2 and TRBJ2-7; tentative D call: TRBD2 (5 bases). Trimming took 6 bases from V and 6 from J, leaving 9 bases between them. CDR1 is WSHSY and CDR2 is SAAADI in the germline V gene. The CDR3 sequence is 11 residues long. The DNA of the CDR3 is TGCGCCAGCAGCGGGGATTCCGAGCAGTACTTC. Protein product: CASSGDSEQYF.

This clonotype was seen more than once but under ten times. The chain carries TRBV3-1 and TRBJ2-2; 10 nucleotides align to TRBD1. The V segment lost 0 bases and the J segment 1 base; nucleotides outside the gene matches: 5. The germline gives CDR1 LGHDT, CDR2 YNNKEL (reference sequence). The length of the CDR3 is 18 residues. The DNA of the CDR3 is TGTGCCAGCAGCCAAGAAGGGACAGGGGCCTTGAACACCGGGGAGCTGTTTTTT. Amino acid sequence: CASSQEGTGALNTGELFF. Together with reference TRBV3-1 and TRBJ2-2, the CDR3 gives the full variable domain: DTAVSQTPKYLVTQMGNDKSIKCEQNLGHDTMYWYKQDSKKFLKIMFSYNNKELIINETVPNRFSPKSPDKAHLNLHINSLELGDSAVYFCASSQEGTGALNTGELFFGEGSRLTVL.

The rearrangement uses TRBV2 and TRBJ2-7; 7 nucleotides agree with TRBD2. This CDR3 spans 14 amino acids. Losses at the gene ends were 8 bases for V and 3 bases for J; bases not matched to a gene: 10. Germline V gene sequence: CDR1 SNHLY, CDR2 FYNNEI. The CDR3 loop is CASGLAGDGYEQYF. The CDR3 region has the DNA TGTGCCAGCGGACTCGCGGGAGATGGCTACGAGCAGTACTTC. Full variable domain (rest looked up from reference TRBV2 and TRBJ2-7): EPEVTQTPSHQVTQMGQEVILRCVPISNHLYFYWYRQILGQKVEFLVSFYNNEISEKSEIFDDQFSVERPDGSNFTLKIRSTKLEDSAMYFCASGLAGDGYEQYFGPGTRLTVT.

As regards this clonotype: This may be a read error: a much more frequent sequence differs by one nucleotide. DNA of the CDR3: TGTGCCAGCAGTGGTCTAGCCAAAGACATTCAGTACTTC. Translated: CASSGLAKDIQYF. The V call is TRBV2, the J call TRBJ2-4; a weak D match, TRBD2 (5 bases). The CDR3 contains 13 residues. Germline V CDR1 and CDR2: SNHLY, FYNNEI.

The CDR3 bases are TGTGCCAGCTCACCGGCAATAGGTCAAGAAGAGACCCCGTACTTC. Translated: CASSPAIGQEETPYF. The chain joins TRBV18 to TRBJ2-7, with no clear D. CDR3 size: 15 residues. The germline gives CDR1 KGHSH, CDR2 LQKENI. Trimming removed 3 bases at V and 12 bases at J, with 24 bases between.

The CDR3 spells CASSPDRPSTDTQYF. The CDR3 DNA reads as TGTGCCAGCAGCCCAGACAGACCTAGCACAGATACGCAGTATTTT. V gene TRBV11-2 combines with J gene TRBJ2-3; possibly TRBD1 for D (5 bases). V was trimmed by 5 bases and J by 0 bases, leaving 12 bases between them. The V gene's germline CDR1 is SGHAT and CDR2 FQNNGV. There are 15 residues in the CDR3.

This clonotype was counted a few times. The V gene is TRBV6-2 or TRBV6-3, the J gene TRBJ1-1; maybe TRBD1 (6 bases). V was clipped by 5 bases and J by 11 bases, with 12 bases between them. The CDR3 is 11 residues long. The germline V gene encodes CDR1 MNHEY and CDR2 SVGEGT. The CDR3 bases are TGTGCCAGCAGTACAGGGACTTCTGCTTTCTTT. Translating gives CASSTGTSAFF.

This clonotype was observed a few times. This chain connects TRBV25-1 to TRBJ1-2, with no clear D. V was trimmed by 6 bases and J by 6 bases, leaving 14 bases between them. Per germline, CDR1 MGHDK and CDR2 SYGVNS. CDR3 size: 13 residues. As DNA, the CDR3 is TGTGCCAGCAGGGAACCCCTTGGGGATGGCTACACCTTC. This encodes CASREPLGDGYTF.

The rearrangement links TRBV14 to TRBJ2-5, with TRBD1 identical over 10 bases. Gene TRBJ2-1 matches the end of the DNA better, so the J call may be wrong. Germline loops: CDR1 SGHDN, CDR2 FVKESK. CDR3 length: 16 amino acids. The CDR3 loop reads CASSQARQGAGETQFF. DNA for the CDR3: TGTGCCAGCAGCCAAGCAAGACAGGGGGCTGGAGAGACCCAGTTCTTC.

This chain connects TRBV21-1 to TRBJ2-5; TRBD2 is the table's D call, not checked against the DNA. TRBV21-1 is noted as a pseudogene. The CDR3 length is 15 residues. The CDR3 sequence: CASSKALGPGETQYF. DNA for the CDR3: TGTGCCAGCAGCAAAGCTTTAGGGCCGGGGGAGACCCAGTACTTC.

This clonotype has just a few counts. J is TRBJ2-3 and V is TRBV4-1, with a possible D match to TRBD2 (6 bases). V was shortened by 0 bases and J by 3 bases, with 16 bases between the two germline ends. This CDR3 contains 17 residues. CDR1 is MGHRA, CDR2 YSYEKL, per germline. DNA of the CDR3: TGCGCCAGCAGCCAAGAACCCGGGTCGGGGGAAACAGATACGCAGTATTTT. Protein sequence: CASSQEPGSGETDTQYF.

This chain links TRBV5-5 with TRBJ1-1, with D possibly being TRBD1 (5 bases). CDR3 length: 16 residues. Germline loops: CDR1 SGHKS, CDR2 YYEKEE (reference sequence). V lost 2 bases and J lost 0, with 14 bases in between. CDR3 DNA: TGTGCCAGCAGCTTCAGGGATACTATAATGAACACTGAAGCTTTCTTT. Its translation is CASSFRDTIMNTEAFF.

This clonotype occurred once. The rearrangement uses TRBV20-1 and TRBJ1-5, with D perhaps matching TRBD1 (6 bases). V shed 3 bases and J shed 6 bases, with 9 bases lying between them. The germline gives CDR1 DFQATT, CDR2 SNEGSKA (reference sequence). The length of the CDR3 is 12 residues. Here the CDR3 DNA reads TGCAGTGCTAGGCAGGGGTTTCAGCCCCAGCATTTT. It translates to CSARQGFQPQHF.

This clonotype was counted between two and nine times. The chain carries TRBV6-5 and TRBJ2-3; tentative D call: TRBD1 (5 bases). The CDR3 totals 13 residues. With 2 bases removed from V and 4 bases from J, the gap between germline ends came to 7 bases. Germline CDR1 is MNHEY and CDR2 is SVGAGI. CDR3 sequence reads: CASSYRGPDTQYF. As DNA, the CDR3 is TGTGCCAGCAGTTACAGGGGCCCAGATACGCAGTATTTT.

The chain carries TRBV11-2 and TRBJ1-6, with TRBD1 as a possible D gene (6 bases). This CDR3 contains 14 residues. Germline V gene sequence: CDR1 SGHAT, CDR2 FQNNGV. Trimming cost V 5 bases and J 14 bases, with 19 bases left between them. Written as DNA, the CDR3 is TGTGCCAGCAGCCCGATGACAGGAGTGGGCACCCTCCACTTT. Amino acids: CASSPMTGVGTLHF.

The chain carries TRBV6-1 and TRBJ2-7, with D possibly matching TRBD1 (6 bases). V was trimmed by 10 bases and J by 3 bases, leaving 13 bases between them. CDR1 MNHNS and CDR2 SASEGT come from the germline V gene. There are 12 residues in the CDR3. CDR3 in DNA: TGTGCCACCCACAGGGAACTCTACGAGCAGTACTTC. Its protein is CATHRELYEQYF.

This clonotype was observed a handful of times. The rearrangement joins TRBV28 to TRBJ1-2, with D possibly matching TRBD1 (5 bases). The germline V and J ends were trimmed by 1 base and 6 bases, with 6 bases remaining between them. Germline V gene data show CDR1 as MDHEN and CDR2 as SYDVKM. The CDR3 loop spans 12 amino acids. In DNA form, the CDR3 reads TGTGCCAGCAGTTTATCAGGGAATGGCTACACCTTC. It is translated as CASSLSGNGYTF.

The chain recombines TRBV5-1 with TRBJ2-5; TRBD1 agrees at 8 bases. Germline V lookup: CDR1 SGHRS, CDR2 YFSETQ. CDR3 length equals 15 residues. V lost 4 bases, J lost 4 bases, and 9 bases stayed unmatched. This CDR3 reads CASSTETGVRETQYF. CDR3 nucleotides: TGCGCCAGCAGCACTGAGACAGGGGTCCGAGAGACCCAGTACTTC.